This is a list of T cell receptor beta chains from one sample in a study of blood T cell repertoires in COVID-19. Sequenced by immunoSEQ multiplex PCR; TCRdb stores in-frame clones only, minus some. Of roughly 250,000 clones in the sample, over 80% are singletons; the top ten hold about 1.5%. Specimen: peripheral blood. Receptors were obtained from a woman aged 40 to 50 who had recovered from COVID-19. Both conserved end residues are part of each CDR3. Each record gives: CDR3 protein, V gene, J gene, CDR3 length.

CDR3 protein: CASSEKGNTIYF; V gene: TRBV5-1; J gene: TRBJ1-3; CDR3 length: 12
CDR3 protein: CASRSRGRGRPTNEKLFF; V gene: TRBV4-1; J gene: TRBJ1-4; CDR3 length: 18
CDR3 protein: CASSTRFGQGREQFF; V gene: TRBV28; J gene: TRBJ2-1; CDR3 length: 15
CDR3 protein: CASSVGGLNYGYTF; V gene: TRBV9; J gene: TRBJ1-2; CDR3 length: 14
CDR3 protein: CASSLVGSQETQYF; V gene: TRBV5-1; J gene: TRBJ2-5; CDR3 length: 14
CDR3 protein: CASSRDRASYNEQFF; V gene: TRBV6-5; J gene: TRBJ2-1; CDR3 length: 15
CDR3 protein: CASRDPGTASTDTQYF; V gene: TRBV21-1; J gene: TRBJ2-3; CDR3 length: 16
CDR3 protein: CASSQVSGNAGYTF; V gene: TRBV4-1; J gene: TRBJ1-2; CDR3 length: 14
CDR3 protein: CAIGGTNYGYTF; V gene: TRBV10-3; J gene: TRBJ1-2; CDR3 length: 12
CDR3 protein: CASRPTGLESHEQYF; V gene: TRBV6-5; J gene: TRBJ2-7; CDR3 length: 15
CDR3 protein: CASRAGGSYNEQFF; V gene: TRBV2; J gene: TRBJ2-1; CDR3 length: 14
CDR3 protein: CATKIVSYNEQFF; V gene: TRBV2; J gene: TRBJ2-1; CDR3 length: 13
CDR3 protein: CASRYPGNTIYF; V gene: TRBV6-6; J gene: TRBJ1-3; CDR3 length: 12
CDR3 protein: CASSRDGTGSYEQYF; V gene: TRBV9; J gene: TRBJ2-7; CDR3 length: 15